This T cell receptor (beta chain) was captured by sequencing in a study of cytomegalovirus exposure and HLA in healthy donors (dated by TCRdb to 2016 to 2017). Regarding the study in general: An earlier analysis of 587 of the donors reported 276 Gb of sequence data and around 110 million unique TCR beta sequences obtained from roughly 180 million T cells. A later analysis re-examined previously published TCR beta repertoires from around 670 donors and added high-resolution HLA genotyping to investigate patterns of TCR occurrence. The study aimed to test whether signatures of past pathogen exposure could be identified by cataloging public T cell receptors. Approximately 310 gigabases of sequencing data and approximately 80 million unique TCR sequences were included in an early release covering several hundred HLA-typed donors. Four or five DR-DQ haplotypes were treated as single units for association and clustering because of strong linkage in the cohort. Donor age, sex, ethnicity and CMV serostatus were compiled alongside the repertoire data. Among 398 genotyped donors of the cohort, an average of around 250,000 unique TCR beta nucleotide sequences was sequenced per donor, of which 15% to 20% were non-productive. In a later genetic analysis, genome-wide SNP genotypes for about 55% of the roughly 700 donors were used, and that subset was treated as a discovery cohort. An earlier analysis of roughly 600 of the donors used high-throughput TCR beta sequencing to judge whether each TCR beta V gene segment behaved as functional or pseudogenic. Every repertoire in the discovery cohort had been generated on one and the same sequencing platform. Of the roughly 400 genotyped donors, 81% fell in the genetic ancestry cluster associated with self-reported Caucasian donors. Rather than drawing on any new phenotypic data, the later analysis identified candidate immune exposures from TCR beta sequences and the way those sequences occurred across donors. Using immunosequencing, the study profiled T cell repertoires from 500 to 800 subjects and related those repertoires to cytomegalovirus serostatus. The study combined high-throughput TCR immunosequencing, statistical association of individual TCRs with disease status, and machine learning to predict cytomegalovirus infection status. A separate validation cohort of approximately 130 different subjects was used in addition to the 666-subject first cohort. The number of donors typed differed by locus, with roughly 620-630 for A, B, C, DRB1 and DQB1, 522 for DQA1, 606 for DPA1, and under 490 for DPB1. HLA typing included class I and class II loci at four-digit resolution. General study outcomes and caveats: The presence/absence analyses assumed that sequencing depth was roughly uniform across donors, and that assumption may not be true. Because some donors lacked HLA typing at each locus, the association tests relied only on the typed subset. The authors suggested that the approach could potentially be extended to other disease states and immunological phenotypes. Approximately 18 rarely observed V segments, including chromosome 9 orphons, were excluded from the earlier analysis of approximately 600 of the donors because counts were too low. Assigning TCR associations to individual alleles was difficult when HLA alleles, especially DR and DQ, strongly co-occurred. Compared with the 666-donor mean, donors in an Asian-associated ancestry cluster had fewer N-insertions in productive TCRs, according to a later genetic analysis. V-gene and J-gene trimming of TCR beta chains was associated with a missense DCLRE1C variant in a later genetic analysis, and the association was replicated in an independent cohort. The sequencing pipeline was judged likely to have produced a cluster of highly shared sequence variants as a technical artifact. In a later analysis, the rate of TCR association differed among HLA loci, with DRB1 alleles having the most associated TCRs and HLA-C alleles having the fewest. A later analysis reported that several top co-occurrence clusters appeared linked to parvovirus B19, influenza, CMV and Epstein-Barr virus. A few of the identified cytomegalovirus-associated TCR beta chains were confirmed in vitro to be specific for cytomegalovirus antigens. Broadly in line with IMGT annotations, most TCR beta V segments showed up in productive rearrangements about 87% or about 30% of the time in an earlier analysis of 450 to 750 of the donors. Correlated functional status among segregating V segments might be attributable to linkage disequilibrium, but an unknown experimental factor could not be ruled out. While some public TCRs were present in many individuals, most TCR sequences turned up only very rarely across donors. Most CMV-associated TCR beta chains appeared to be HLA-restricted in a later analysis, and the HLA associations seemed to be driven largely by CMV exposure. For the cohort, immune exposure information was limited to CMV serostatus. The cohort was sequenced for TCR beta chains only, and without alpha or paired-chain data the features that could be detected were limited. In a later analysis, HLA-associated TCR beta chains were found to be more clonally expanded and to have lower generation probabilities than equally common non-associated chains. A later analysis associated 16,951 TCR beta sequences with specific HLA alleles at a false discovery rate of 0.05. The classifier was reported to diagnose cytomegalovirus status with high specificity and sensitivity in both the original cohort and the validation cohort. A further reported finding was that TCR beta sequences accurately predicted the HLA-A and HLA-B alleles for most subjects in the first cohort. The study gave a list of over 150 TCR beta chains associated with cytomegalovirus. The 87-base-pair reads could not distinguish some IMGT-functional V segments, including TRBV6-2 and TRBV6-3, so those segments were excluded.

Concerning this clone: Its antigen is currently not known. Base quality data are lacking; no much larger clone is found one base away.

The library was prepared using the immunoSEQ multiplex PCR assay. The multiplex PCR relied on a mix of 60 forward primers for TCR Vbeta segments and 13 reverse primers for TCR Jbeta segments. A multiplex PCR assay on genomic DNA amplified the CDR3 region of rearranged TCR beta genes. On the Illumina HiSeq System, the amplified TCR beta libraries were sequenced as 87-base-pair reads. The original methods were these. In a later analysis, 80 million or so unique TCR beta chains were counted across the roughly 670 repertoires, and roughly 9.9 million of these chains were shared by at least two donors. Raw reads were error-corrected and collapsed into unique sequences with a nearest-neighbor algorithm that merged closely related sequences to remove PCR and sequencing errors. To assign V, D and J gene segments, CDR3 sequences were aligned to IMGT reference sequences. Each retained sequence needed at least a six-nucleotide match to both a V gene segment and a J gene segment. Rearrangements were classified as productive when the CDR3 lacked stop codons and remained in frame with V and J, and all other rearrangements were classified as non-productive. Following IMGT convention, CDR3 was defined as the stretch from the second conserved V-encoded cysteine to the conserved J-encoded phenylalanine. In an earlier analysis of roughly 610 of the donors, sequences lacking an unambiguous match to a single V gene segment were excluded. In an earlier analysis of about 590 of the donors, a V segment was called functional when productive rearrangements were above 56.7%, and segregating when the standard deviation between donors exceeded 5%. A statistical classification framework was built to diagnose cytomegalovirus status from the catalog of TCR beta chain sequences. In a later analysis, V and J genes were assigned by comparing TCR nucleotide sequences against IMGT/GENE-DB human TR gene sequences. The TCRdist pipeline was used in a later analysis to assign CDR3 sequences and most-parsimonious VDJ recombination scenarios. A later analysis defined each TCR beta chain by its CDR3 amino acid sequence plus V-gene family, and excluded reads lacking a unique V-gene family. As a way to deal with suspected cross-contamination and a sequencing artifact, a later analysis dropped approximately 570 nucleotide sequences that were highly shared and had low generation probability. In a later analysis, a clonal expansion index was calculated for each public chain from normalized within-repertoire ranks of inferred template counts. A later analysis computed generation probabilities with a VDJ recombination model fitted to out-of-frame rearrangements, and checked the results against IGoR. In a later analysis, TCR-TCR, TCR-HLA and TCR-CMV co-occurrence was scored with hypergeometric tests, and a repertoire-size bias correction was applied to TCR pairs. False discovery rates were estimated in a later analysis by permuting HLA or CMV assignments 20 times. In a later analysis, co-occurring TCRs were grouped using DBSCAN, and TCRdist sequence similarity was added for clustering within HLA-allele-positive subsets. Co-occurrence clustering excluded repertoires with fewer than 30,000 or more than 120,000 public chains, plus five with anomalous nucleotide sharing. This immuneACCESS table, as held by TCRdb, lists in-frame sequences with V and J called but not all clones. Of the missing ones, under half trace to an unresolved V gene in checked studies; the others have no known cause. D and trimming were read from the DNA, whereas the V and J calls and clone size are those reported in that table. The sample table shows 160,000 or so clones, and almost 80% are seen once. The ten largest clones capture about 1.5% of the sample.

The cohort comprised fewer than 700 healthy bone marrow donors. Cohort members were all nominally healthy when sampled, although unrecorded immune exposures were likely present. The donor was CMV seronegative and was included in the group of a few hundred seronegative cohort members. A peripheral blood sample was provided by each donor, and peripheral blood mononuclear cells were used for TCR beta sequencing. Genomic DNA extraction from the blood cell samples was performed with the Qiagen DNeasy Blood Extraction Kit. Inclusive of the bounding cysteine and phenylalanine, the CDR3 is 13 residues long. Left in the record is the CDR3 DNA by itself, 39 bases read in frame from the first base. From the germline V gene, CDR1 is SGHDT and CDR2 is YYEEEE. V is trimmed back by 0 bases and J by 11 bases, and the junction contains 4 bases that no gene match accounts for.

Sequenced sample: PBMCs. In this chain, TRBV5-6 is recombined with TRBJ1-3, and TRBD1 matches 8 of the central bases. The clonotype was recovered from a male donor in good health and CMV-seronegative. The nucleotide sequence is TGTGCCAGCAGCTTGGTGCAGGGGGCCGCCATATATTTT. This encodes CASSLVQGAAIYF.